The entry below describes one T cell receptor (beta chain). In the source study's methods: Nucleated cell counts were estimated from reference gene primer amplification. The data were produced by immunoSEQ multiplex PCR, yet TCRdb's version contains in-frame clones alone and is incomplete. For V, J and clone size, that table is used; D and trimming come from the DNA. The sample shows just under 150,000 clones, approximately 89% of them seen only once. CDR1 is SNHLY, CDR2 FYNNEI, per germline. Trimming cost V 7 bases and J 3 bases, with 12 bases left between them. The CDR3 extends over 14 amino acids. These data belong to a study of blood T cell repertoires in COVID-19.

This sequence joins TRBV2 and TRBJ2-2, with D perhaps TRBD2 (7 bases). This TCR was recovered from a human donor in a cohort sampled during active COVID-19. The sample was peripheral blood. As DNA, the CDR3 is TGTGCCAGCACGCGGGGGCCGGACACCGGGGAGCTGTTTTTT. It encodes CASTRGPDTGELFF.